One and the same sample provided the 25 T cell receptor beta chains below, sequenced in a study of Ad26.COV2.S vaccination and SARS-CoV-2 variants. As for treatment: about 20 received Ad26.COV2.S at low or high dose, single or two shots; about 5 received placebo; per-sample allocation not given. Sampling took place 63 days after the first vaccine or placebo injection. The table came from immunoSEQ multiplex PCR; TCRdb's copy has only in-frame clones and leaves some out. The sample consists of 350,000 to 450,000 clones, approximately 91% of them appearing once. Here the sequenced sample was peripheral blood, taken in a trial of Ad26.COV2.S vaccine versus placebo. These receptors came from a person aged 18-60 years who received the Ad26.COV2.S COVID-19 vaccine or a placebo.

The genes are TRBV30 and TRBJ2-1; D uncertain. The CDR3 covers 13 residues. V lost 3 bases, J lost 7 bases, and 13 bases lay in between. The germline gives CDR1 GTSNPN, CDR2 SVGIG (reference sequence). CDR3 nucleotide sequence: TGTGCCTGGAGCCCTCCCTCGGATAATGAGCAGTTCTTC. The encoded protein is CAWSPPSDNEQFF.

V usage is TRBV7-9 and J usage is TRBJ1-2; D may be TRBD1 (6 bases). The germline V and J ends were trimmed by 5 bases and 5 bases, with 12 bases remaining between them. The CDR3 is made up of 13 amino acids. In germline, CDR1 is SEHNR, CDR2 FQNEAQ (reference sequence). The CDR3 region is CASSGTRTYGYTF. The CDR3 DNA reads as TGTGCCAGCAGCGGGACACGGACTTATGGCTACACCTTC.

The chain couples TRBV25-1 to TRBJ2-7; no clear D gene. The V and J ends lost 0 bases and 4 bases respectively, with 10 bases between them. CDR1 is MGHDK, CDR2 SYGVNS, per germline. This CDR3 has 14 amino acids. The CDR3 loop is CASSEYNREYEQYF. For the CDR3, the DNA is TGTGCCAGCAGTGAATACAACAGAGAGTACGAGCAGTACTTC.

The chain recombines TRBV2 with TRBJ1-3; the D is unclear. V lost 2 bases, J lost 0 bases, and 5 bases lay in between. In germline, CDR1 is SNHLY, CDR2 FYNNEI. CDR3 length: 14 residues. In DNA, the CDR3 is TGTGCCAGCAGTGAACGCCACTCTGGAAACACCATATATTTT. Translating gives CASSERHSGNTIYF.

The chain combines TRBV12-3 or TRBV12-4 with TRBJ2-1; TRBD2 aligns across 8 bases. V dropped 2 bases and J dropped 7; count of bases not matched to a gene: 1. The CDR3 extends over 13 amino acids. CDR3 protein: CASSLIAGNEQFF. DNA of the CDR3: TGTGCCAGCAGTTTAATAGCGGGAAATGAGCAGTTCTTC.

This rearrangement joins TRBV27 to TRBJ1-1; D gene unclear. The CDR3 totals 11 residues. Germline V gene data show CDR1 as MNHEY and CDR2 as SMNVEV (reference sequence). Here the CDR3 DNA reads TGTGCAACCGGACGGTCAGTGGGAGCTTTCTTT. Protein sequence: CATGRSVGAFF.

This chain links TRBV27 with TRBJ2-1; possible D gene TRBD2, 6 bases. V lost 3 bases, J lost 6 bases, and 15 bases lay in between. Germline lookup yields CDR1 MNHEY and CDR2 SMNVEV (reference sequence). The CDR3 has 15 amino acids. CDR3 residues: CASSFARDLPNEQFF. The CDR3 coding sequence is TGTGCCAGCAGTTTCGCGCGGGACTTACCCAATGAGCAGTTCTTC.

As to this clone: Different DNA sequences within this sample yield the same CDR3. This rearrangement joins TRBV3-1 (or the pseudogene TRBV3-2) to TRBJ1-5; 7 nucleotides match TRBD1. CDR3 length: 12 amino acids. Germline V gives CDR1 LGHDT, CDR2 YNNKEL (reference sequence). J lost 7 bases, V lost 3 bases, and 0 bases had no gene match. In nucleotides, the CDR3 is TGTGCCAGCAGCCACAGGGGGCAGCCCCAGCATTTT. The encoded protein is CASSHRGQPQHF.

The chain is built from TRBV12-3 or TRBV12-4 and TRBJ2-1; D unresolved. The CDR3 sequence is 13 residues long. Trimming took 2 bases from V and 7 from J, leaving 9 bases between them. For the CDR3, the DNA is TGTGCCAGCAGTTTATTACCTGAGAATGAGCAGTTCTTC. Protein product: CASSLLPENEQFF.

The V and J genes are TRBV7-2 and TRBJ1-2, with TRBD1 matching 12 bases. Germline V gene data show CDR1 as SGHTA and CDR2 as FQGNSA. After removal of 2 bases from V and 8 bases from J, the junction contained 6 bases not matched to a gene. The CDR3 has 15 amino acids. The CDR3 region is CASSLTGTGGEGYTF. In DNA, the CDR3 is TGTGCCAGCAGCTTAACCGGGACAGGGGGCGAAGGCTACACCTTC.

V gene TRBV28 combines with J gene TRBJ2-6; D ambiguous. The V gene lost 11 bases and the J gene lost 4 bases, with 15 bases spanning the gap. Germline V gives CDR1 MDHEN, CDR2 SYDVKM. This CDR3 contains 14 residues. The CDR3 spells CASASRFGANVLTF. In nucleotides, the CDR3 is TGTGCCTCCGCATCTCGGTTCGGGGCCAACGTCCTGACTTTC.

V and J are TRBV15 and TRBJ1-1, with 9 bases matching TRBD1. The CDR3 runs to 14 residues. CDR1 and CDR2 from the germline V gene are LNHNV and YYDKDF (reference sequence). V was pared by 3 bases and J by 4 bases, with 3 bases of the junction left unmatched. For the CDR3, the DNA is TGTGCCACCAGCAGGACAGGGGGTACCACTGAAGCTTTCTTT. It yields the protein CATSRTGGTTEAFF.

The rearrangement links TRBV7-2 to TRBJ2-7, with 7 nucleotides matching TRBD2. This CDR3 comprises 13 residues. V gave up 1 base and J gave up 5 bases; unmatched junction bases: 2. The germline V gene has CDR1 SGHTA and CDR2 FQGNSA. The CDR3 spells CASSLGLANEQYF. As DNA, the CDR3 is TGTGCCAGCAGCTTAGGACTAGCTAACGAGCAGTACTTC.

The genes are TRBV18 and TRBJ2-1, with 8 bases matching TRBD2. CDR3 length: 19 amino acids. Looked up from germline, CDR1 is KGHSH and CDR2 is LQKENI. The V and J ends lost 4 bases and 5 bases, in that order; junction bases with no gene match: 19. CDR3 sequence: CASSLLPNSGTLLHNEQFF. CDR3 in DNA: TGTGCCAGCTCACTCCTCCCCAATAGCGGGACGCTCCTTCACAATGAGCAGTTCTTC.

This sequence joins TRBV11-2 and TRBJ2-7; D perhaps matches TRBD1 (6 bases). Germline assignment: CDR1 SGHAT and CDR2 FQNNGV. V lost 6 bases, J lost 2 bases, and 8 bases lay in between. The CDR3 is 12 amino acids. For the CDR3, the DNA is TGTGCCAGCAGGGCAGGGGCCTACGAGCAGTACTTC. Translation: CASRAGAYEQYF.

In this sample, this clone turned up once. V usage is TRBV5-1 and J usage is TRBJ1-4; TRBD1 might be the D (5 bases). Trimming cost V 1 base and J 0 bases, with 10 bases left between them. Germline lookup yields CDR1 SGHRS and CDR2 YFSETQ. This CDR3 has 16 amino acids. The CDR3 coding sequence is TGCGCCAGCAGCTTGAGGGCAGGGACAACTAATGAAAAACTGTTTTTT. Protein: CASSLRAGTTNEKLFF.

The genes are TRBV7-3 and TRBJ2-4; tentatively, D is TRBD1 or TRBD2 (5 bases each). The CDR3 is 15 residues long. CDR1 SGHTA and CDR2 FQGTGA come from the germline V gene. Trimming stripped 2 bases from V and 8 bases from J, with 16 bases between. In DNA form, the CDR3 reads TGTGCCAGCAGCTTACCGGGGTGGCGAGGGGACATTCAGTACTTC. Its translation is CASSLPGWRGDIQYF.

The chain has TRBV24-1 and TRBJ2-2; tentative D call: TRBD2 (7 bases). The V gene's germline CDR1 is KGHDR and CDR2 SFDVKD. The CDR3 length is 18 residues. With 5 bases removed from V and 7 bases from J, the gap between germline ends came to 25 bases. The CDR3 protein is CATSAIPGRGTPGGELFF. Here the CDR3 DNA reads TGTGCCACCAGTGCCATACCAGGGAGGGGGACACCGGGCGGGGAGCTGTTTTTT.

This clone was observed a handful of times. The V and J genes are TRBV10-3 and TRBJ1-2; the D gene is possibly TRBD1 (6 bases). The CDR3 extends over 15 amino acids. V lost 7 bases to trimming and J lost 6 bases, with 21 bases between them. Germline loops: CDR1 ENHRY, CDR2 SYGVKD. The CDR3 reads CAITTSTGTLHGYTF. The CDR3 region has the DNA TGTGCCATCACCACCTCGACCGGGACACTCCATGGCTACACCTTC.

The CDR3 DNA reads TGTGCCACCAGTGACCCTACCGGGCGTCGATACAATGAGCAGTTCTTC. This encodes CATSDPTGRRYNEQFF. The gene calls are TRBV24-1 and TRBJ2-1, with unresolved D. Germline V gives CDR1 KGHDR, CDR2 SFDVKD. V lost 4 bases and J 4 bases, leaving 16 bases between the germline ends. This CDR3 region has 16 residues.

J is TRBJ2-5 and V is TRBV9, with D perhaps being TRBD1 or TRBD2 (5 bases each). Germline lookup yields CDR1 SGDLS and CDR2 YYNGEE. This CDR3 contains 14 residues. Trimming pared 4 bases from V and 2 bases from J, leaving 12 bases between. The CDR3: CASSSGGLQETQYF. CDR3 coding DNA: TGTGCCAGCAGCTCTGGGGGTTTACAAGAGACCCAGTACTTC.

This chain links TRBV5-1 with TRBJ2-1; TRBD2 matches at 13 bases. CDR1 SGHRS and CDR2 YFSETQ come from the germline V gene. This CDR3 has 16 amino acids. With V trimmed by 3 bases and J by 9 bases, 9 bases remained unmatched. CDR3 region: CASSSQRTSGSSEQFF. For the CDR3, the DNA is TGCGCCAGCAGCTCCCAGCGGACTAGCGGGAGTAGTGAGCAGTTCTTC.

This chain joins TRBV6-5 and TRBJ1-3; possibly TRBD1 for D (5 bases). The CDR3 has 14 amino acids. V lost 5 bases to trimming and J lost 2 bases, with 10 bases between them. Germline assignment: CDR1 MNHEY and CDR2 SVGAGI. The CDR3 reads CASSTQGAGNTIYF. The CDR3 DNA sequence: TGTGCCAGCAGTACCCAGGGAGCTGGAAACACCATATATTTT.

This sequence joins TRBV5-4 and TRBJ2-5; unclear D gene. Trimming pared 4 bases from V and 2 bases from J, leaving 12 bases between. The CDR3 contains 14 residues. From germline, CDR1 is SGHNT and CDR2 YYREEE (reference sequence). In nucleotides, the CDR3 is TGTGCCAGCAGCGGTGGGTGGCAGCAAGAGACCCAGTACTTC. Translating gives CASSGGWQQETQYF.

This chain uses TRBV3-1 (or the pseudogene TRBV3-2) with TRBJ2-2; D gene unclear. This CDR3 region has 11 residues. V was clipped by 8 bases and J by 7 bases, with 8 bases between them. Germline lookup yields CDR1 LGHDT and CDR2 YNNKEL (reference sequence). Here the CDR3 reads CASSISGELFF. CDR3 nucleotides: TGTGCCAGCTCAATAAGCGGGGAGCTGTTTTTT.